Following are 11 T cell receptor beta chains from one sample sequenced in a study of metastatic and nonmetastatic thyroid tumors. TCRdb re-called the PCR reads through MiXCR. Here the sample spans some 11,000 clones, around 21% being singletons. Patients were all untreated before their thyroid surgery. The sample taken for sequencing was adjacent normal tissue. All receptors come from a female donor with papillary thyroid cancer or a benign thyroid nodule (not recorded which). Some clones in this sample may be carry-over from other donors' samples.

The chain couples TRBV18 to TRBJ1-3; 9 bases are shared with TRBD1. Germline V gene data show CDR1 as KGHSH and CDR2 as LQKENI. V shed 6 bases, J shed 2 bases, and the junction held 5 bases outside the gene matches. The CDR3 totals 15 residues. The CDR3 coding sequence is TGTGCCAGCTCTCTGGACAGGGGAGCTGGAAACACCATATATTTT. Its translation is CASSLDRGAGNTIYF.

A few counts support this clone. The genes are TRBV6-1 and TRBJ2-7; no definite D call. The V gene's germline CDR1 is MNHNS and CDR2 SASEGT. Trimming cost V 6 bases and J 1 base, with 10 bases left between them. CDR3 size: 13 residues. The CDR3 sequence is CASRRPSSYEQYF. The CDR3 nucleotides read TGTGCCAGCAGGCGCCCATCGTCCTACGAGCAGTACTTC.

This clone came up many times. The rearrangement uses TRBV5-1 and TRBJ2-7, with 16 bases that match TRBD2. This CDR3 spans 17 amino acids. Per the germline V gene, CDR1 is SGHRS and CDR2 is YFSETQ. After removal of 4 bases from V and 5 bases from J, the junction contained 9 bases not matched to a gene. DNA of the CDR3: TGCGCCAGCAGCCCACCCGGGACTAGCGGGAGGGCCCACGAGCAGTACTTC. Encoded protein: CASSPPGTSGRAHEQYF.

This clone is judged medium-sized. The genes are TRBV20-1 and TRBJ2-7; D could derive from TRBD1 or TRBD2 (5 bases each). The CDR3 totals 14 residues. From germline, CDR1 is DFQATT and CDR2 SNEGSKA (reference sequence). V shed 6 bases and J shed 3 bases, with 18 bases lying between them. In nucleotides, the CDR3 is TGCAGTGCCCGCCGGGACCAGCAGTTCTACGAGCAGTACTTC. Its protein product is CSARRDQQFYEQYF.

This clone appeared many times. V gene TRBV20-1 combines with J gene TRBJ2-5, with D unclear. The V end lost 2 bases, the J end lost 5 bases, and 9 bases lay between the germline ends. The CDR3 consists of 12 residues. Germline assignment: CDR1 DFQATT and CDR2 SNEGSKA (reference sequence). CDR3 in amino acids: CSARTAYETQYF. CDR3 coding DNA: TGCAGTGCTAGAACAGCCTATGAGACCCAGTACTTC.

This clone was seen ten or more times. The chain is built from TRBV7-9 and TRBJ2-5; perhaps TRBD2 as D (5 bases). Germline values: CDR1 SEHNR, CDR2 FQNEAQ (reference sequence). Trimming left V 3 bases short and J 0 bases short, with 14 bases between. The CDR3 extends over 16 amino acids. The CDR3 is CASSFVRGTHQETQYF. DNA for the CDR3: TGTGCCAGCAGCTTTGTTCGGGGAACACACCAAGAGACCCAGTACTTC.

This clone has a count of ten or more. This rearrangement joins TRBV3-1 to TRBJ2-3; D not certain. Germline V lookup: CDR1 LGHDT, CDR2 YNNKEL (reference sequence). This CDR3 region has 15 residues. Trimming removed 1 base at V and 1 base at J, with 9 bases between. The DNA of the CDR3 is TGTGCCAGCAGCCAAGTTGACCCCGGCACAGATACGCAGTATTTT. This encodes CASSQVDPGTDTQYF.

The rearrangement uses TRBV20-1 and TRBJ1-2, with TRBD1 matching over 8 bases. The germline V gene encodes CDR1 DFQATT and CDR2 SNEGSKA (reference sequence). J gave up 7 bases and V 8 bases, and 12 bases lay outside the gene matches. The CDR3 has 13 amino acids. In DNA form, the CDR3 reads TGCAGTTGCAGTCTCTCAGGGGGCGGTGGCTACACCTTC. As protein: CSCSLSGGGGYTF.

This clone was seen many times. The chain couples TRBV4-1 to TRBJ2-3; 9 bases agree with TRBD1. Germline-derived CDR1 and CDR2 are MGHRA and YSYEKL. V shed 5 bases and J 4 bases; nucleotides not matched to a gene: 4. This CDR3 has 14 residues. The CDR3 here is CASSETGGADTQYF. Here the CDR3 DNA reads TGCGCCAGCAGCGAAACAGGGGGCGCAGATACGCAGTATTTT.

There are a few counts of this clone. The rearrangement joins TRBV6-1 to TRBJ1-2; no clear D gene. The CDR3 extends over 15 amino acids. Trimming cost V 3 bases and J 2 bases, with 13 bases left between them. In germline, CDR1 is MNHNS, CDR2 SASEGT. The CDR3 DNA reads TGTGCCAGCAGTGACGGTTTCTATACCAACTATGGCTACACCTTC. The encoded protein is CASSDGFYTNYGYTF.

This clone was recorded at least ten times. The CDR3 here is CASSLVSGGYNEQFF. In DNA form, the CDR3 reads TGTGCCAGCAGCTTAGTTAGCGGGGGATACAATGAGCAGTTCTTC. This chain links TRBV7-2 with TRBJ2-1; TRBD2 matches 9 bases. V was clipped by 1 base and J by 4 bases; unmatched bases: 2. Germline V gene lookup returns CDR1 SGHTA and CDR2 FQGNSA. CDR3 size: 15 residues. The full variable domain, in which reference TRBV7-2 and TRBJ2-1 provide the parts outside the CDR3, is GAGVSQSPSNKVTEKGKDVELRCDPISGHTALYWYRQSLGQGLEFLIYFQGNSAPDKSGLPSDRFSAERTGGSVSTLTIQRTQQEDSAVYLCASSLVSGGYNEQFFGPGTRLTVL.